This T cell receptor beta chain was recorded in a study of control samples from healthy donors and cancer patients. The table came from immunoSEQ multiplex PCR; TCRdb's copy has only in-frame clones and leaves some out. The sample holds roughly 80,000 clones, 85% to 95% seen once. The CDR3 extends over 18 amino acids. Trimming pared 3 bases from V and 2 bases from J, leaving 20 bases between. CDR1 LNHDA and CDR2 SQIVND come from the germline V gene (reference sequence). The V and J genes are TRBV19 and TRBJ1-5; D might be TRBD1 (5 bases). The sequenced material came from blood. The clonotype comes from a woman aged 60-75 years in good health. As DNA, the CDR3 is TGTGCCAGTAGTATCCTGGGACCTAGACTCGGGGGCAATCAGCCCCAGCATTTT. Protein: CASSILGPRLGGNQPQHF.